This T cell receptor (beta chain) came from a study of technical replicates of blood from a few donors. This CDR3 is built from 16 residues. Unmatched junction bases numbered 7, after V lost 3 bases and J lost 2 bases. The germline CDR1 and CDR2 sequences are KGHSH and LQKENI. Generated by immunoSEQ multiplex PCR, the TCRdb table keeps only in-frame clones and is missing some. The profile shows tens of thousands of clones, around 87% of them singletons. This sequence originates from a human donor in good health. Some clones in this sample may be carry-over from other donors' samples. The chain joins TRBV18 to TRBJ2-3; TRBD1 matches at 8 bases. Sequencing used PBMCs. DNA of the CDR3: TGTGCCAGCTCACCCTCTTGGACAGGGAACACAGATACGCAGTATTTT. Its translation: CASSPSWTGNTDTQYF.